This is a list of T cell receptor beta chains from one sample in a study of brain metastases from non-small cell lung cancer. The repertoire was sequenced with immunoSEQ multiplex PCR; TCRdb's copy has only in-frame clones and lacks some. The top ten hold about 6% of the sample, which has about 4,800 clones, around 80% seen once. Sequencing input: primary lung tumor tissue. These receptors were taken from a donor aged 40 or over with non-small cell lung cancer. CDR3s include the opening cysteine and the closing phenylalanine or tryptophan. The order of the fields is J gene, clone size, D gene, V gene, CDR3 DNA, CDR3 protein. D genes are given only for firm matches. For some rows the clone size is stated as once, few or many, or as a class when expanded; others skip it.

j_gene: TRBJ2-3
abundance: once
d_gene: TRBD2
v_gene: TRBV29-1
CDR3nt: TGCAGCGTCACCACTAGCGGGGCTAGCACAGATACGCAGTATTTT
CDR3aa: CSVTTSGASTDTQYF

j_gene: TRBJ2-3
abundance: NA
d_gene: NA
v_gene: TRBV9
CDR3nt: TGTGCCAGCAGGGCTACTTCAGATACGCAGTATTTT
CDR3aa: CASRATSDTQYF

j_gene: TRBJ1-2
abundance: NA
d_gene: NA
v_gene: TRBV24-1
CDR3nt: TGTGCCACCAGGGACAGCTCCTATGGCTACACCTTC
CDR3aa: CATRDSSYGYTF

j_gene: TRBJ2-3
abundance: large
d_gene: TRBD1
v_gene: TRBV19
CDR3nt: TGTGCCAGTACCGAGACAGGGGGGTCAGATACGCAGTATTTT
CDR3aa: CASTETGGSDTQYF

j_gene: TRBJ1-1
abundance: NA
d_gene: NA
v_gene: TRBV27
CDR3nt: TGTGCCAGCAGTTCCTATAAGACAGGTTCTCGGGGGGCTTTCTTT
CDR3aa: CASSSYKTGSRGAFF

j_gene: TRBJ2-5
abundance: NA
d_gene: NA
v_gene: TRBV3-1/TRBV3-2
CDR3nt: TGTGCCAGCAGGAGCTTATATAGGAAGACCCAGTACTTC
CDR3aa: CASRSLYRKTQYF

j_gene: TRBJ2-6
abundance: NA
d_gene: TRBD1
v_gene: TRBV5-6
CDR3nt: TGTGCCAGCAGCTTCGGGACAGGGGGCCTCAACGTCCTGACTTTC
CDR3aa: CASSFGTGGLNVLTF

j_gene: TRBJ1-1
abundance: NA
d_gene: NA
v_gene: TRBV2
CDR3nt: TGTGCCAGCAGTGACACAGCGACGGTGAACACTGAAGCTTTCTTT
CDR3aa: CASSDTATVNTEAFF

j_gene: TRBJ2-1
abundance: NA
d_gene: TRBD1
v_gene: TRBV5-1
CDR3nt: TGCGCCAGCAGCTCGATGACAGGGATCTCCTACAATGAGCAGTTCTTC
CDR3aa: CASSSMTGISYNEQFF

j_gene: TRBJ1-3
abundance: NA
d_gene: NA
v_gene: TRBV5-1
CDR3nt: TGCGCCAGCAGCCCCCGGGGAACCTCTGGAAACACCATATATTTT
CDR3aa: CASSPRGTSGNTIYF

j_gene: TRBJ2-5
abundance: once
d_gene: NA
v_gene: TRBV7-6
CDR3nt: TGTGCCAGCAGTCCCGGGACAGCGGGAGAGACCCAGTACTTC
CDR3aa: CASSPGTAGETQYF

j_gene: TRBJ1-1
abundance: NA
d_gene: TRBD1
v_gene: TRBV4-1
CDR3nt: TGCGCCAGCAGCCCTGGTGACAGGGGATGGTCTGAAGCTTTCTTT
CDR3aa: CASSPGDRGWSEAFF

j_gene: TRBJ2-1
abundance: NA
d_gene: NA
v_gene: TRBV7-3
CDR3nt: TGTGCCAGCAGCCAACGCGAGGGTGAGCAGTTCTTC
CDR3aa: CASSQREGEQFF

j_gene: TRBJ2-4
abundance: once
d_gene: NA
v_gene: TRBV6-5
CDR3nt: TGTGCCAGCAGGGTATTAAACGGGCACATTCAGTACTTC
CDR3aa: CASRVLNGHIQYF

j_gene: TRBJ1-5
abundance: once
d_gene: NA
v_gene: TRBV2
CDR3nt: TGTGCCAGCAGAGAACAGATTAATCAGCCCCAGCATTTT
CDR3aa: CASREQINQPQHF

j_gene: TRBJ2-1
abundance: NA
d_gene: NA
v_gene: TRBV6-5
CDR3nt: TGTGCCAGCAGGGGGAACTCCTACAATGAGCAGTTCTTC
CDR3aa: CASRGNSYNEQFF

j_gene: TRBJ2-6
abundance: NA
d_gene: NA
v_gene: TRBV6-2/TRBV6-3
CDR3nt: TGTGCCAGCAGTCGGTACAGGGCCGGGGCCAACGTCCTGACTTTC
CDR3aa: CASSRYRAGANVLTF

j_gene: TRBJ2-3
abundance: NA
d_gene: TRBD2
v_gene: TRBV7-2
CDR3nt: TGTGCCAGCAGCTTATATACGGGGGGGCTTACAGATACGCAGTATTTT
CDR3aa: CASSLYTGGLTDTQYF

j_gene: TRBJ1-1
abundance: once
d_gene: NA
v_gene: TRBV5-1
CDR3nt: TGCGCCAGCAGCTTGGACAGCGGGGGAACTGAAGCTTTCTTT
CDR3aa: CASSLDSGGTEAFF

j_gene: TRBJ2-2
abundance: few
d_gene: TRBD2
v_gene: TRBV6-4
CDR3nt: TGTGCCAGCAGTGACGGGGGGGCCGGGGAGCTGTTTTTT
CDR3aa: CASSDGGAGELFF

j_gene: TRBJ2-5
abundance: few
d_gene: NA
v_gene: TRBV6-6
CDR3nt: TGTGCCAGCAAAACGCCGCTGGAAGAGACCCAGTACTTC
CDR3aa: CASKTPLEETQYF

j_gene: TRBJ2-5
abundance: NA
d_gene: NA
v_gene: TRBV21-1
CDR3nt: TGTGCCAGCAGCAAAGACGAGGGGGGGCCACAAGAGACCCAGTACTTC
CDR3aa: CASSKDEGGPQETQYF

j_gene: TRBJ2-3
abundance: NA
d_gene: TRBD1
v_gene: TRBV24-1
CDR3nt: TGTGCCACCAGTGATGACAGGGTCGACAAAGATACGCAGTATTTT
CDR3aa: CATSDDRVDKDTQYF

j_gene: TRBJ2-5
abundance: NA
d_gene: NA
v_gene: TRBV2
CDR3nt: TGTGCCAGCAGTGCCCTCCAAGAGACCCAGTACTTC
CDR3aa: CASSALQETQYF

j_gene: TRBJ1-2
abundance: NA
d_gene: NA
v_gene: TRBV10-3
CDR3nt: TGTGCCATCGCAGCCGAGCCCTCGGGAGGCTACACCTTC
CDR3aa: CAIAAEPSGGYTF

j_gene: TRBJ2-3
abundance: once
d_gene: TRBD2
v_gene: TRBV6-5
CDR3nt: TGTGCCTGCGGGGGGAGCGGGGGGGCAGATACGCAGTATTTT
CDR3aa: CACGGSGGADTQYF

j_gene: TRBJ2-5
abundance: NA
d_gene: NA
v_gene: TRBV2
CDR3nt: TGTGCCAGCAGCACAGGAATGCCAAAAGAGACCCAGTACTTC
CDR3aa: CASSTGMPKETQYF

j_gene: TRBJ2-3
abundance: NA
d_gene: NA
v_gene: TRBV21-1
CDR3nt: TGTGCCAGCAGCAAAGCGGTGGGGGCAAAGGAGGGCCCAGATACGCAGTATTTT
CDR3aa: CASSKAVGAKEGPDTQYF

j_gene: TRBJ2-3
abundance: few
d_gene: TRBD2
v_gene: TRBV5-1
CDR3nt: TGCGCCAGCAGCTCGACTAGCGGCACAGATACGCAGTATTTT
CDR3aa: CASSSTSGTDTQYF

j_gene: TRBJ1-2
abundance: NA
d_gene: NA
v_gene: TRBV9
CDR3nt: TGTGCCAGCAGCCCACCGGGGGCGCGTAACTATGGCTACACCTTC
CDR3aa: CASSPPGARNYGYTF

j_gene: TRBJ1-5
abundance: NA
d_gene: NA
v_gene: TRBV10-3
CDR3nt: TGTGCCATCAGTGAGGACCCGCGTCAGCCCCAGCATTTT
CDR3aa: CAISEDPRQPQHF

j_gene: TRBJ1-1
abundance: NA
d_gene: NA
v_gene: TRBV21-1
CDR3nt: TGTGCCAGCAGCAAATGGGGGGCCACTGAAGCTTTCTTT
CDR3aa: CASSKWGATEAFF

j_gene: TRBJ2-5
abundance: NA
d_gene: NA
v_gene: TRBV10-3
CDR3nt: TGTGCCATCAGCAGACAGGTCCAAGAGACCCAGTACTTC
CDR3aa: CAISRQVQETQYF

j_gene: TRBJ2-4
abundance: NA
d_gene: TRBD1
v_gene: TRBV27
CDR3nt: TGTGCCAGCAGTCCTATCGGACAGGGGCCGGGCAAAAACATTCAGTACTTC
CDR3aa: CASSPIGQGPGKNIQYF

j_gene: TRBJ1-1
abundance: few
d_gene: NA
v_gene: TRBV25-1
CDR3nt: TGTGCCAGCACCTGGGGGGCTGAAGCTTTCTTT
CDR3aa: CASTWGAEAFF

j_gene: TRBJ2-3
abundance: NA
d_gene: NA
v_gene: TRBV2
CDR3nt: TGTGCCAGCAGTGAAAGGGGAGTGGGCTTATCTAGCACAGATACGCAGTATTTT
CDR3aa: CASSERGVGLSSTDTQYF

j_gene: TRBJ1-2
abundance: NA
d_gene: NA
v_gene: TRBV4-3
CDR3nt: TGCGCCAGTAGCCCAGGTCGTATTCAGGGTAGGGGCTACACCTTC
CDR3aa: CASSPGRIQGRGYTF

j_gene: TRBJ1-2
abundance: few
d_gene: TRBD1
v_gene: TRBV6-1
CDR3nt: TGTGCCAGCAGTGCGGACCCCGGGACAGCCCTTAACTATGGCTACACCTTC
CDR3aa: CASSADPGTALNYGYTF

j_gene: TRBJ1-1
abundance: NA
d_gene: NA
v_gene: TRBV18
CDR3nt: TGTGCCAGCTCACGGGACCGGGCAGACGACGAAGCTTTCTTT
CDR3aa: CASSRDRADDEAFF

j_gene: TRBJ1-2
abundance: NA
d_gene: TRBD1
v_gene: TRBV9
CDR3nt: TGTGCCAGCAGCGGGGGGGACAGGCCAAACTATGGCTACACCTTC
CDR3aa: CASSGGDRPNYGYTF

j_gene: TRBJ2-1
abundance: NA
d_gene: TRBD2
v_gene: TRBV7-9
CDR3nt: TGTGCCAGCAGCTTATTTGGCGGGGGGAATGAGCAGTTCTTC
CDR3aa: CASSLFGGGNEQFF